These T cell receptor beta chains were read from a single sample in a study of CD8 T cell repertoires and HIV-1 epitope variants. Only in-frame clones appear in the TCRdb table, and some are missing; sequencing was by immunoSEQ multiplex PCR. The data show roughly 100,000 clones, around 75% seen once. The sample comprised uncultured baseline CD8+ T cells from peripheral blood mononuclear cells (PBMCs). Source of these receptors: a male donor with HIV. Both conserved end residues are part of each CDR3. Fields, in order: J gene, V gene, CDR3 protein.

j_gene: TRBJ2-3; v_gene: TRBV9; CDR3aa: CASSLQAGRTDTQYF
j_gene: TRBJ2-3; v_gene: TRBV19; CDR3aa: CASTLGQGSTDTQYF
j_gene: TRBJ2-2; v_gene: TRBV7-9; CDR3aa: CASSSGGPGGELFF
j_gene: TRBJ1-2; v_gene: TRBV2; CDR3aa: CASSVRGLYGYTF
j_gene: TRBJ1-5; v_gene: TRBV28; CDR3aa: CASSLRGSGNQPQHF
j_gene: TRBJ1-1; v_gene: TRBV28; CDR3aa: CAHSGRGGAGTEAFF
j_gene: TRBJ1-1; v_gene: TRBV10-3; CDR3aa: CASRDSGNTEAFF
j_gene: TRBJ2-7; v_gene: TRBV27; CDR3aa: CASSLRGYSYEQYF
j_gene: TRBJ1-4; v_gene: TRBV25-1; CDR3aa: CASRGAGEEKLFF
j_gene: TRBJ1-3; v_gene: TRBV10-3; CDR3aa: CAISESAGRGNTIYF
j_gene: TRBJ2-7; v_gene: TRBV27; CDR3aa: CASSPTNPYEQYF
j_gene: TRBJ2-5; v_gene: TRBV6-1; CDR3aa: CASSVAGGRETQYF
j_gene: TRBJ2-5; v_gene: TRBV27; CDR3aa: CASSWASGTGETQYF
j_gene: TRBJ2-1; v_gene: TRBV2; CDR3aa: CASSEAGGQYNEQFF
j_gene: TRBJ1-6; v_gene: TRBV9; CDR3aa: CASSVEGTGYNSPLHF
j_gene: TRBJ2-3; v_gene: TRBV7-7; CDR3aa: CASSPDSLTDTQYF
j_gene: TRBJ2-1; v_gene: TRBV5-4; CDR3aa: CASRLLANNEQFF
j_gene: TRBJ2-7; v_gene: TRBV4-1; CDR3aa: CASSQGDSTLEQYF
j_gene: TRBJ1-2; v_gene: TRBV5-5; CDR3aa: CASSLVTRVDGYTF
j_gene: TRBJ2-1; v_gene: TRBV6-5; CDR3aa: CASSFNGEQFF
j_gene: TRBJ1-5; v_gene: TRBV28; CDR3aa: CASSLGQGTQPQHF
j_gene: TRBJ1-2; v_gene: TRBV2; CDR3aa: CASHGAGDFYGYTF
j_gene: TRBJ1-5; v_gene: TRBV28; CDR3aa: CASSSLGTGPQHF
j_gene: TRBJ2-5; v_gene: TRBV13; CDR3aa: CASSRRTGAETQYF
j_gene: TRBJ1-3; v_gene: TRBV5-1; CDR3aa: CASRTGGAEGNTIYF
j_gene: TRBJ2-3; v_gene: TRBV6-5; CDR3aa: CASSYFGTSRGDTQYF
j_gene: TRBJ1-5; v_gene: TRBV15; CDR3aa: CATSRDQATTQPQHF
j_gene: TRBJ1-3; v_gene: TRBV6-5; CDR3aa: CASSGSENTIYF
j_gene: TRBJ1-3; v_gene: TRBV11-2; CDR3aa: CASSFGTGFSGNTIYF
j_gene: TRBJ2-5; v_gene: TRBV7-8; CDR3aa: CASSTRTSDGYRGETQYF
j_gene: TRBJ1-1; v_gene: TRBV19; CDR3aa: CASSWIENTEAFF
j_gene: TRBJ1-2; v_gene: TRBV2; CDR3aa: CASEQGTDNYGYTF
j_gene: TRBJ2-7; v_gene: TRBV28; CDR3aa: CASSLRQGAYEQYF
j_gene: TRBJ2-4; v_gene: TRBV7-6; CDR3aa: CASSLGGENIQYF
j_gene: TRBJ2-7; v_gene: TRBV6-1; CDR3aa: CASTDRGSYEQYF
j_gene: TRBJ1-4; v_gene: TRBV5-1; CDR3aa: CASSPFNGDEKLFF
j_gene: TRBJ1-2; v_gene: TRBV27; CDR3aa: CASRSGQGLNYGYTF
j_gene: TRBJ2-3; v_gene: TRBV9; CDR3aa: CASSVVERGATDTQYF
j_gene: TRBJ2-7; v_gene: TRBV14; CDR3aa: CASSQRTGGYEQYF
j_gene: TRBJ2-3; v_gene: TRBV30; CDR3aa: CAWRGMKLGDTQYF
j_gene: TRBJ1-2; v_gene: TRBV7-2; CDR3aa: CASSFRQGGYGYTF
j_gene: TRBJ1-1; v_gene: TRBV28; CDR3aa: CASSSLFTGFHRNTEAFF
j_gene: TRBJ2-7; v_gene: TRBV6-5; CDR3aa: CASSFRTSGIYEQYF